Below, 27 T cell receptor beta chains from the same sample are listed, as sequenced in a study of blood T cell repertoires in COVID-19. TCRdb's table, derived via immunoSEQ multiplex PCR, lists solely in-frame clones and lacks some. Of approximately 150,000 clones listed, about nine tenths are singletons. The material sequenced was PBMCs or T cells enriched from blood (not recorded which). The receptors were sampled from a man in his 60s who had recovered from COVID-19.

This sequence joins TRBV19 and TRBJ2-5; TRBD1 matches 10 bases. Germline V gives CDR1 LNHDA, CDR2 SQIVND (reference sequence). This CDR3 has 15 residues. V gave up 6 bases and J gave up 0 bases; unmatched junction bases: 4. CDR3 in amino acids: CASRGTGAYQETQYF. The CDR3, as DNA: TGTGCCAGTAGGGGGACAGGGGCCTACCAAGAGACCCAGTACTTC.

On this clone itself: A read error may account for a junction end that differs from germline. The V and J genes are TRBV6-5 and TRBJ2-7; 9 bases fit TRBD1. Germline V CDR1 and CDR2: MNHEY, SVGAGI. This CDR3 contains 15 residues. In nucleotides, the CDR3 is TGTGCCAGCAGTAGAAGACAGGGGGACCTTCCCCCCTCCTTCTTC. It codes for CASSRRQGDLPPSFF.

V usage is TRBV12-2 and J usage is TRBJ2-7; the table's D gene call, TRBD2, was not cross checked with the DNA. TRBV12-2 is labeled a pseudogene. This CDR3 spans 17 amino acids. For the CDR3, the DNA is TGTGCAAGTTGCTTAGTGATGCGGGGAGGACATCTCTACGAGCAGTACTTC. This gives the protein CASCLVMRGGHLYEQYF.

This clone has only a few counts. The chain recombines TRBV4-1 with TRBJ1-2; D is perhaps TRBD1 (6 bases). V was clipped by 2 bases and J by 4 bases, with 17 bases between them. In germline, CDR1 is MGHRA, CDR2 YSYEKL. The CDR3 extends over 16 amino acids. The DNA for the CDR3 is TGCGCCAGCAGCCAAAGGGCGGACAGCCAAGTCTATGGCTACACCTTC. This gives the protein CASSQRADSQVYGYTF.

CDR3 bases: TGTGCCAGCAGTCGCACAAATTCTGAGCAGTACTTC. Translation: CASSRTNSEQYF. This chain uses TRBV6-5 with TRBJ2-7; no clear D. The CDR3 length is 12 residues. With 5 bases removed from V and 7 bases from J, the gap between germline ends came to 12 bases. CDR1 is MNHEY, CDR2 SVGAGI, per germline.

The V gene is TRBV5-4, the J gene TRBJ1-4; the match to TRBD1 covers 7 bases. The CDR3 loop spans 13 amino acids. The J segment lost 3 bases and the V segment lost 6 bases, leaving 2 bases of the junction unmatched. In germline, CDR1 is SGHNT, CDR2 YYREEE (reference sequence). The CDR3: CASKGQPNEKLFF. Written as DNA, the CDR3 is TGTGCCAGCAAGGGACAGCCTAATGAAAAACTGTTTTTT.

This clone was counted a few times. The J gene is TRBJ1-2, the V gene TRBV6-5; possibly TRBD1 for D (6 bases). There are 15 residues in the CDR3. Germline lookup yields CDR1 MNHEY and CDR2 SVGAGI. Trimming stripped 6 bases from V and 5 bases from J, with 19 bases between. The CDR3 DNA sequence: TGTGCCAGCAGGACCTTGAGACAGGTTTGGTATGGCTACACCTTC. Translating gives CASRTLRQVWYGYTF.

The rearrangement links TRBV6-6 to TRBJ2-1; 9 bases are shared with TRBD2. The V and J ends lost 7 bases and 3 bases, in that order; junction bases with no gene match: 7. The CDR3 runs 15 residues. Germline V gene lookup returns CDR1 MNHNY and CDR2 SVGAGI (reference sequence). CDR3 nucleotides: TGTGCCAGCACGCCTCAACTAGCGGGCTACAATGAGCAGTTCTTC. Its protein is CASTPQLAGYNEQFF.

The chain carries TRBV11-3 and TRBJ1-1; the D gene is possibly TRBD1 (6 bases). This CDR3 contains 16 residues. The V end was cut by 3 bases, the J end by 0 bases, with 14 bases between. Germline V gene sequence: CDR1 SGHNT, CDR2 YENEEA. CDR3 residues: CASSLYREDVNTEAFF. CDR3 bases: TGTGCCAGCAGCTTGTACAGGGAAGACGTGAACACTGAAGCTTTCTTT.

The chain has TRBV7-8 and TRBJ1-5; 8 positions agree with TRBD1. The CDR3 is 15 amino acids. With 5 bases clipped from V and 4 bases from J, the junction kept 7 bases outside the gene matches. In germline, CDR1 is SGHVS, CDR2 FQNEAQ. CDR3 sequence: CASSPTGGGNQPQHF. The CDR3 DNA reads TGTGCCAGCAGCCCTACAGGGGGTGGAAATCAGCCCCAGCATTTT.

V is TRBV30 and J is TRBJ1-4; D is possibly TRBD1 (6 bases). Germline CDR1 is GTSNPN and CDR2 is SVGIG (reference sequence). The CDR3 totals 14 residues. V was cut by 0 bases and J by 11 bases, with 16 bases left in between. CDR3 nucleotides: TGTGCCTGGAGTGTCCCCGGAGAAAGGGGGAAACTGTTTTTT. It specifies CAWSVPGERGKLFF. Complete variable domain (other parts from reference TRBV30 and TRBJ1-4): SQTIHQWPATLVQPVGSPLSLECTVEGTSNPNLYWYRQAAGRGLQLLFYSVGIGQISSEVPQNLSASRPQDRQFILSSKKLLLSDSGFYLCAWSVPGERGKLFFGSGTQLSVL.

The chain recombines TRBV28 with TRBJ1-2; 11 bases are shared with TRBD1. The CDR3 has 15 amino acids. The germline CDR1 and CDR2 sequences are MDHEN and SYDVKM. The trim removed 6 bases at V and 6 bases at J, leaving 9 bases unmatched. The CDR3 nucleotides are TGTGCCAGCAGGAAGGGACAGGGGGTTTTAAATGGCTACACCTTC. Translated, it gives CASRKGQGVLNGYTF.

The rearrangement joins TRBV3-1 (or the pseudogene TRBV3-2) to TRBJ1-5; perhaps TRBD1 as D (6 bases). The length of the CDR3 is 15 residues. Germline V gene sequence: CDR1 LGHDT, CDR2 YNNKEL (reference sequence). V was cut by 0 bases and J by 7 bases, with 13 bases left in between. CDR3 nucleotides: TGTGCCAGCAGCCAAGAAGGCAGGGGAGACCAGCCCCAGCATTTT. Its translation: CASSQEGRGDQPQHF.

There are a few counts of this clone. This rearrangement joins TRBV3-1 (or the pseudogene TRBV3-2) to TRBJ2-2; D may be TRBD1 (5 bases). The ends were cut back, 4 bases at V and 4 bases at J, with 7 bases in the middle. The CDR3 sequence is 13 residues long. The germline gives CDR1 LGHDT, CDR2 YNNKEL (reference sequence). The chain's CDR3 is CASSPRVTGELFF. CDR3 nucleotides: TGTGCCAGCAGCCCCAGGGTCACCGGGGAGCTGTTTTTT.

The genes are TRBV7-6 and TRBJ1-5; D possibly corresponds to TRBD1 (5 bases). Germline values: CDR1 SGHVS, CDR2 FNYEAQ. The germline V and J ends were trimmed by 3 bases and 6 bases, with 9 bases remaining between them. The CDR3 has 13 amino acids. The CDR3 region has the DNA TGTGCCAGCAGCTTCTATACAGGTCAGCCCCAGCATTTT. It translates to CASSFYTGQPQHF.

The chain recombines TRBV4-1 with TRBJ1-5; D perhaps matches TRBD1 (5 bases). Germline V gene sequence: CDR1 MGHRA, CDR2 YSYEKL. There are 15 residues in the CDR3. Trimming pared 0 bases from V and 9 bases from J, leaving 15 bases between. The CDR3 sequence is CASSQEVTVVRPQHF. The CDR3 DNA is TGCGCCAGCAGCCAAGAGGTGACAGTTGTACGGCCCCAGCATTTT.

The chain joins TRBV2 to TRBJ1-2; TRBD1 might be the D (6 bases). The germline V and J ends were trimmed by 8 bases and 12 bases, with 22 bases remaining between them. The CDR3 has 13 amino acids. Germline V CDR1 and CDR2: SNHLY, FYNNEI. The CDR3 DNA is TGTGCCAGCTTACCAGCAAGGGGGAGTTTGGACACCTTC. Protein sequence: CASLPARGSLDTF.

The chain combines TRBV6-5 with TRBJ2-7, with D uncertain. Between the trimmed V and J ends, which lost 8 bases and 6 bases, there was a span of 11 bases. From germline, CDR1 is MNHEY and CDR2 SVGAGI. The CDR3 has 11 amino acids. Written as DNA, the CDR3 is TGTGCCAGCTGGGCCGTGGGCGAGCAGTACTTC. Protein: CASWAVGEQYF.

The J gene is TRBJ1-2, the V gene TRBV24-1, with D possibly TRBD1 on 6 matching bases. The V gene's germline CDR1 is KGHDR and CDR2 SFDVKD. The CDR3 runs to 14 residues. Trimming shortened V by 5 bases and J by 7 bases, and 16 bases separated the two germline ends. CDR3 sequence (DNA): TGTGCCACCAGTGTAGGGGGACGCCATGGTGGCTACACCTTC. This translates into CATSVGGRHGGYTF.

The chain couples TRBV7-3 to TRBJ1-5; D remains ambiguous. V was trimmed by 1 base and J by 7 bases, leaving 8 bases between them. The CDR3 runs 13 residues. Germline lookup yields CDR1 SGHTA and CDR2 FQGTGA. The CDR3 protein is CASSLKPGQPQHF. The CDR3 nucleotides are TGTGCCAGCAGCTTAAAGCCGGGGCAGCCCCAGCATTTT.

The rearrangement links TRBV11-3 to TRBJ2-7, with a possible D match to TRBD1 (6 bases). With 5 bases removed from V and 2 bases from J, the gap between germline ends came to 13 bases. The CDR3 totals 14 residues. CDR1 and CDR2 (germline): SGHNT, YENEEA. In DNA form, the CDR3 reads TGTGCCAGCAGCCCGAAGGGACATCCCTACGAGCAGTACTTC. It encodes CASSPKGHPYEQYF. Supplemented by reference TRBV11-3 and TRBJ2-7, the full variable domain reads EAGVVQSPRYKIIEKKQPVAFWCNPISGHNTLYWYLQNLGQGPELLIRYENEEAVDDSQLPKDRFSAERLKGVDSTLKIQPAELGDSAVYLCASSPKGHPYEQYFGPGTRLTVT.

The chain couples TRBV4-2 to TRBJ2-5; TRBD2 matches 10 bases. This CDR3 has 17 amino acids. With V trimmed by 0 bases and J by 2 bases, 6 bases remained unmatched. Germline-derived CDR1 and CDR2 are LGHNA and YNFKEQ. CDR3 bases: TGTGCCAGCAGCCAAGATGGCACTAGCGGGGCACAAGAGACCCAGTACTTC. It yields the protein CASSQDGTSGAQETQYF.

The rearrangement joins TRBV29-1 to TRBJ2-1, with a tentative D call TRBD2 (5 bases). CDR1 SQVTM and CDR2 ANQGSEA come from the germline V gene. Trimming left V 5 bases short and J 4 bases short, with 15 bases between. The CDR3 totals 14 residues. The CDR3 DNA is TGCAGCGTTCCTGCGACTAACCTATACAATGAGCAGTTCTTC. Protein sequence: CSVPATNLYNEQFF.

The rearrangement joins TRBV2 to TRBJ2-4; possible D gene TRBD2, 5 bases. Germline lookup yields CDR1 SNHLY and CDR2 FYNNEI. V lost 0 bases, J lost 9 bases, and 12 bases lay in between. The CDR3 has 14 residues. CDR3 loop: CASSEALPGFIQYF. The CDR3 DNA reads TGTGCCAGCAGTGAAGCGCTTCCGGGGTTCATTCAGTACTTC.

The V and J genes are TRBV18 and TRBJ1-2; 9 nucleotides align to TRBD1. CDR3 length equals 20 residues. Germline V CDR1 and CDR2: KGHSH, LQKENI. Unmatched junction bases numbered 24, after V lost 6 bases and J lost 4 bases. CDR3 sequence: CASSGSSDRDREEVIYGYTF. CDR3 nucleotides: TGTGCCAGCTCCGGTTCGTCGGACCGGGACAGGGAGGAGGTTATCTATGGCTACACCTTC.

The rearrangement links TRBV2 to TRBJ1-1; a possible D gene is TRBD1 (5 bases). Per germline, CDR1 SNHLY and CDR2 FYNNEI. Trimming removed 3 bases from V and 4 bases from J, with 9 bases in between. This CDR3 comprises 13 residues. The CDR3 region has the DNA TGTGCCAGCAGTGAGGAGGGGAGCACTGAAGCTTTCTTT. It specifies CASSEEGSTEAFF. The whole variable domain, filled in from reference TRBV2 and TRBJ1-1, reads EPEVTQTPSHQVTQMGQEVILRCVPISNHLYFYWYRQILGQKVEFLVSFYNNEISEKSEIFDDQFSVERPDGSNFTLKIRSTKLEDSAMYFCASSEEGSTEAFFGQGTRLTVV.

This clone was counted a few times. V usage is TRBV28 and J usage is TRBJ1-2; 8 bases map to TRBD1. The CDR3 runs 14 residues. Germline lookup yields CDR1 MDHEN and CDR2 SYDVKM. J was trimmed by 4 bases and V by 6 bases; bases with no gene match: 7. The CDR3 DNA is TGTGCCAGCAGACCGTCAGGGGGCGTCTATGGCTACACCTTC. Translating it yields CASRPSGGVYGYTF.